The clone carrying this T cell receptor (beta chain) has only a few counts. The data originate from a study of blood T cells in healthy people across ages. Every donor contributed roughly 10 milliliters of peripheral blood by blood draw. Each sample had at least 6 million PBMCs isolated. The germline V gene encodes CDR1 SEHNR and CDR2 FQNEAQ (reference sequence). The CDR3 length is 14 residues. Trimming removed 5 bases at V and 5 bases at J, with 15 bases between. A second PCR of 7 to 11 cycles used a sample-barcoded 5' primer and a J-beta primer mix. Researchers report that a template-switch adaptor with 12 random nucleotides tagged each cDNA molecule. TCRdb reprocessed the 5' RACE reads via MiXCR and lists one record per CDR3 protein. This table has over 600,000 distinct CDR3 sequences, around 21% appearing once.

This chain uses TRBV7-9 with TRBJ2-5, with no clear D. The sequenced sample was blood. The receptor was derived from a man in his 70s in good health. The CDR3, as DNA: TGTGCCAGCAGCAAGATCGGAGATTCGGAGACCCAGTACTTC. Amino acid sequence: CASSKIGDSETQYF.